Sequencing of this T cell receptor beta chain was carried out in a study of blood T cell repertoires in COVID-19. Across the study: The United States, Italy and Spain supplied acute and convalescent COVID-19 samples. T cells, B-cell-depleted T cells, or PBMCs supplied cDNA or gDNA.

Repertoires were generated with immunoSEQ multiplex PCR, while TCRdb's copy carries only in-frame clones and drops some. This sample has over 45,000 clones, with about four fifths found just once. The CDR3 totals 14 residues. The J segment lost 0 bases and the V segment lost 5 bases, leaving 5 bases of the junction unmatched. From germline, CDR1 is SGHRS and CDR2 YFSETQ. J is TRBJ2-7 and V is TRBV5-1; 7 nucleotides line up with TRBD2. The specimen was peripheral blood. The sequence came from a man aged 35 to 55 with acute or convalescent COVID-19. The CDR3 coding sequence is TGCGCCAGCAGACCCATAGCGGGCTCCTACGAGCAGTACTTC. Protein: CASRPIAGSYEQYF. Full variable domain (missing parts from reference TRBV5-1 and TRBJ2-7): KAGVTQTPRYLIKTRGQQVTLSCSPISGHRSVSWYQQTPGQGLQFLFEYFSETQRNKGNFPGRFSGRQFSNSRSEMNVSTLELGDSALYLCASRPIAGSYEQYFGPGTRLTVT.